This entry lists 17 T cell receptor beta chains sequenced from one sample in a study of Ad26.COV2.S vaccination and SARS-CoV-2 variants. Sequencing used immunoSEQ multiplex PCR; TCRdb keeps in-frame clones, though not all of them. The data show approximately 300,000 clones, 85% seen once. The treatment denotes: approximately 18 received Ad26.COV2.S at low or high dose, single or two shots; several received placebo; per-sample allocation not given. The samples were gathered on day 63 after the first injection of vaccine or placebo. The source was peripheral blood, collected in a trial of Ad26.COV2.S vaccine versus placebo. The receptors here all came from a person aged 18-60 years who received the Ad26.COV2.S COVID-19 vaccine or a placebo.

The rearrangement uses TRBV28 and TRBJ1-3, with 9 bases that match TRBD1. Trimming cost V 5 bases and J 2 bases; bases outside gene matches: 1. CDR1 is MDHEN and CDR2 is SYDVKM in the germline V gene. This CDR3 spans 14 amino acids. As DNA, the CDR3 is TGTGCCAGCAGTCGGACAGGGGCTGGAAACACCATATATTTT. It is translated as CASSRTGAGNTIYF.

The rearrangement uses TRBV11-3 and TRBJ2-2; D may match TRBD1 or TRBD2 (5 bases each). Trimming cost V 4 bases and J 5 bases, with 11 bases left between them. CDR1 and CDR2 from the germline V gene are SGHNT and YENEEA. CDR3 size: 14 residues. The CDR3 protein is CASSSPWGTGELFF. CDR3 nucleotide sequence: TGTGCCAGCAGCTCCCCCTGGGGGACCGGGGAGCTGTTTTTT. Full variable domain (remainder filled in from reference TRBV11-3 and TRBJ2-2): EAGVVQSPRYKIIEKKQPVAFWCNPISGHNTLYWYLQNLGQGPELLIRYENEEAVDDSQLPKDRFSAERLKGVDSTLKIQPAELGDSAVYLCASSSPWGTGELFFGEGSRLTVL.

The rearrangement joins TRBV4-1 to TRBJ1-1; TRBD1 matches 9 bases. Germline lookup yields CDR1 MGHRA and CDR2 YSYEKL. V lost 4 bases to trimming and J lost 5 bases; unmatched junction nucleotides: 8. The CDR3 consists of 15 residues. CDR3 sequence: CASSPWGQGGTEAFF. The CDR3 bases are TGCGCCAGCAGCCCGTGGGGACAGGGTGGGACTGAAGCTTTCTTT.

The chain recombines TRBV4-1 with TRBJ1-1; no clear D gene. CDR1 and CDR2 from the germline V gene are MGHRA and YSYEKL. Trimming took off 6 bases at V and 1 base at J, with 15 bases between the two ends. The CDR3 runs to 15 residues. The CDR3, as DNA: TGCGCCAGCAGTCCCCCTAGGGCCTCGAACACTGAAGCTTTCTTT. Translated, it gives CASSPPRASNTEAFF.

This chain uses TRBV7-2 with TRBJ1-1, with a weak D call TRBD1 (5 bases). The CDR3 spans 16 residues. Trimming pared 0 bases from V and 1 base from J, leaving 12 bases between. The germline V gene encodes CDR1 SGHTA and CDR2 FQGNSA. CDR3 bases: TGTGCCAGCAGCTTAGCGGCGGGGCTTGGGAACACTGAAGCTTTCTTT. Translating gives CASSLAAGLGNTEAFF.

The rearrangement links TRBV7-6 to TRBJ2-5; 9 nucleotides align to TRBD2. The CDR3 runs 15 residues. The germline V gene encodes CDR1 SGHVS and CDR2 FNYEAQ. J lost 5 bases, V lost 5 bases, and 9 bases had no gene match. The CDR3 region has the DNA TGTGCCAGCAGCAACACCGGGACTAGCTTGGAGACCCAGTACTTC. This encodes CASSNTGTSLETQYF.

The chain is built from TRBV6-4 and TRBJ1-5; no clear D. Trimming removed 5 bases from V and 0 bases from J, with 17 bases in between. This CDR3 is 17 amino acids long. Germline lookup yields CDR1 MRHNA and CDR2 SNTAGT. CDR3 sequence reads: CASSRVPPNRSNQPQHF. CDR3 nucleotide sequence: TGTGCCAGCAGTCGGGTTCCCCCAAACCGTAGCAATCAGCCCCAGCATTTT.

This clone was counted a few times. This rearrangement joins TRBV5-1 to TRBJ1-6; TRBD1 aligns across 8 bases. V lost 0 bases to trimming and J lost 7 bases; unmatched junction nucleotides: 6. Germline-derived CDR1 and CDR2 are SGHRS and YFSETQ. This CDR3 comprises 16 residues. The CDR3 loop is CASSLGAGGANSPLHF. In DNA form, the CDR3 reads TGCGCCAGCAGCTTGGGCGCAGGGGGCGCAAATTCACCCCTCCACTTT.

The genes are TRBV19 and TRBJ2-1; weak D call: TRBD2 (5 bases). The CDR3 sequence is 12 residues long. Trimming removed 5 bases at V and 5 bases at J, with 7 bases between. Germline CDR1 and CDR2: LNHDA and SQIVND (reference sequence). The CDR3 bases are TGTGCCAGTAGTGGACTTAACAATGAGCAGTTCTTC. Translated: CASSGLNNEQFF.

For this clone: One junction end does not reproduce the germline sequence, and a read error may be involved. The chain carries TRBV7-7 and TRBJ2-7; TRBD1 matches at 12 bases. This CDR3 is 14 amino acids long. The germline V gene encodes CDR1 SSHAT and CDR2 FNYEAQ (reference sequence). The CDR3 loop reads CASSKGQGAQEQYF. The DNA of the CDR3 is TGTGCTAGCAGCAAGGGACAGGGGGCGCAGGAGCAGTACTTC.

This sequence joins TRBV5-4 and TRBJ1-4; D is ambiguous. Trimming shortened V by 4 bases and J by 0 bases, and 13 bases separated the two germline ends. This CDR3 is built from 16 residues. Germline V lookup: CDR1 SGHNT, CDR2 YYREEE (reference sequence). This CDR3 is CASSTDGQTTNEKLFF. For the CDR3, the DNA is TGTGCCAGCAGCACCGACGGTCAGACAACTAATGAAAAACTGTTTTTT.

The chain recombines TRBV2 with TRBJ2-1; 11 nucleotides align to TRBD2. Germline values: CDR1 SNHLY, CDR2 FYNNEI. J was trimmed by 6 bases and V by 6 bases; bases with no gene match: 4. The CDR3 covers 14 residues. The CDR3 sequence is CASRLAGVVNEQFF. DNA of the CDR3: TGTGCCAGCAGACTAGCGGGGGTCGTCAATGAGCAGTTCTTC.

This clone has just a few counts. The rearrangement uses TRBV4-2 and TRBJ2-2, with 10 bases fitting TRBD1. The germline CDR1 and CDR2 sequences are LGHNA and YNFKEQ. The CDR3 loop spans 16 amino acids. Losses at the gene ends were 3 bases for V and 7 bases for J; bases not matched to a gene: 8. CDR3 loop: CASSQTGGALVGELFF. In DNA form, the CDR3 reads TGTGCCAGCAGCCAGACAGGGGGCGCGTTGGTCGGGGAGCTGTTTTTT.

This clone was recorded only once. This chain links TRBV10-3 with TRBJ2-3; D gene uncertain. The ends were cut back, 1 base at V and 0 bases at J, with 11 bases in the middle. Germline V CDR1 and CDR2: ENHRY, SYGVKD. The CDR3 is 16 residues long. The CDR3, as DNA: TGTGCCATCAGTGAGTACGGTTCTTCTAGCACAGATACGCAGTATTTT. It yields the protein CAISEYGSSSTDTQYF.

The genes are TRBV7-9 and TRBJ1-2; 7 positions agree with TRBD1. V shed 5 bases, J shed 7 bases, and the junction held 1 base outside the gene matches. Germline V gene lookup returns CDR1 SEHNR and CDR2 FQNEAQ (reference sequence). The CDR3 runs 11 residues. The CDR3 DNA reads TGTGCCAGCAGCCGACAGGGTGGCTACACCTTC. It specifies CASSRQGGYTF.

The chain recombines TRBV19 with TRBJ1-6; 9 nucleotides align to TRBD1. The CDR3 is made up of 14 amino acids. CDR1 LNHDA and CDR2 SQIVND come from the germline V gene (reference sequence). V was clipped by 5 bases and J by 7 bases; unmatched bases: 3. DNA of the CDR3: TGTGCCAGTAGTTGGGACAGGGTGAATTCACCCCTCCACTTT. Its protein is CASSWDRVNSPLHF.

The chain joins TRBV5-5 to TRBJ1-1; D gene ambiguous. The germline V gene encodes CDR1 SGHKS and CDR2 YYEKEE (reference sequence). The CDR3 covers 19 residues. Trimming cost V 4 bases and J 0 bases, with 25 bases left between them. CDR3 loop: CASSNELPADTVMNTEAFF. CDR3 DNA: TGTGCCAGCAGCAACGAATTGCCGGCGGATACGGTTATGAACACTGAAGCTTTCTTT.